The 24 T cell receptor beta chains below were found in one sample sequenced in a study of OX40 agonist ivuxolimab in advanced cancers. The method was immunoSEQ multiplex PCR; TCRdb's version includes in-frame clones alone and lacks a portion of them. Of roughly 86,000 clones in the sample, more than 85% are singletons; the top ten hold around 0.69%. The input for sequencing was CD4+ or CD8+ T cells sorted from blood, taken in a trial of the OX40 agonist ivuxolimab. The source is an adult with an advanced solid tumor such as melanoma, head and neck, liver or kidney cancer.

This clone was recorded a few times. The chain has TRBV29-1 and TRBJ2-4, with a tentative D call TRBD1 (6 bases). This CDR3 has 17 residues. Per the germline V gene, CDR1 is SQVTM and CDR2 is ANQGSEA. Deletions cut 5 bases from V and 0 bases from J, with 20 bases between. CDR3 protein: CSVLDRLEGLAKNIQYF. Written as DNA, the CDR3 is TGCAGCGTTCTAGACAGGCTAGAGGGGCTAGCCAAAAACATTCAGTACTTC.

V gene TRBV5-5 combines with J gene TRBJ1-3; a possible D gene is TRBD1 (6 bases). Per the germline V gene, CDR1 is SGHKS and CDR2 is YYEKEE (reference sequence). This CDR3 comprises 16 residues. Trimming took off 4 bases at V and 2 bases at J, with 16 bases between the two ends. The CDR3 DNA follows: TGTGCCAGCAGCGATCACAGGGAAAGGACTGGAAACACCATATATTTT. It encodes CASSDHRERTGNTIYF.

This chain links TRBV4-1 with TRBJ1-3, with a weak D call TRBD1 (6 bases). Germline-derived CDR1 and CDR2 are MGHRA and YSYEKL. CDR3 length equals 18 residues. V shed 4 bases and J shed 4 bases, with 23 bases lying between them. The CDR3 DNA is TGCGCCAGCAGCCTAAAAATTGATTGGGGGGGCTCAGGAAACACCATATATTTT. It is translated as CASSLKIDWGGSGNTIYF.

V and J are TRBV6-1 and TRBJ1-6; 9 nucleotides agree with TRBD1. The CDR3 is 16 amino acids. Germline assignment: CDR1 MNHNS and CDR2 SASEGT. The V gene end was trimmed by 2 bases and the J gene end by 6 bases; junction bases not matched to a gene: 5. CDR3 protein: CASSEIQGALNSPLHF. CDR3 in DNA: TGTGCCAGCAGTGAAATACAGGGGGCCCTTAATTCACCCCTCCACTTT.

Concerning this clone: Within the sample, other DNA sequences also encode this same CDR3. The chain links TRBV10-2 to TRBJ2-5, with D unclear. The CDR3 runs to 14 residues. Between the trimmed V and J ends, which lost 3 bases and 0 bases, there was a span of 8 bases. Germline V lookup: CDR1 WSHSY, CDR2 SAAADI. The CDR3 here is CASSDLGYQETQYF. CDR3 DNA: TGCGCCAGCAGTGACCTCGGGTACCAAGAGACCCAGTACTTC.

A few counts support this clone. CDR3 bases: TGTGCCAGCAGCGTAGGAGGGAGAGCTTTCTTT. This codes for CASSVGGRAFF. V is TRBV9 and J is TRBJ1-1; D remains ambiguous. The CDR3 sequence is 11 residues long. Germline CDR1 is SGDLS and CDR2 is YYNGEE. Trimming took 0 bases from V and 10 from J, leaving 7 bases between them.

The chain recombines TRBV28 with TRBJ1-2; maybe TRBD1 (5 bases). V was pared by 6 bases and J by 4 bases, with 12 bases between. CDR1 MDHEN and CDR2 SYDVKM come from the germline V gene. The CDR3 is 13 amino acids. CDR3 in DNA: TGTGCCAGCAGACTATCGACAGCCTATGGCTACACCTTC. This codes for CASRLSTAYGYTF.

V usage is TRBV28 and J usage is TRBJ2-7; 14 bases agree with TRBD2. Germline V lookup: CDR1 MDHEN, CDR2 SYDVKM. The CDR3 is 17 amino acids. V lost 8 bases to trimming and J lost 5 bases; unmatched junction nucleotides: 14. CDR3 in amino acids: CASAYIIGTSGSHEQYF. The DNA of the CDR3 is TGTGCCAGCGCCTACATCATCGGGACTAGCGGGAGCCACGAGCAGTACTTC. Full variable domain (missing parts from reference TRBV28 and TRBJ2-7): DVKVTQSSRYLVKRTGEKVFLECVQDMDHENMFWYRQDPGLGLRLIYFSYDVKMKEKGDIPEGYSVSREKKERFSLILESASTNQTSMYLCASAYIIGTSGSHEQYFGPGTRLTVT.

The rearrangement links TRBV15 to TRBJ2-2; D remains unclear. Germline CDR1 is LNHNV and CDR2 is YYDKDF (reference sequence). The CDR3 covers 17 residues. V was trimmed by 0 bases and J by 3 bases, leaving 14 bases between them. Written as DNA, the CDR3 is TGTGCCACCAGCAGAGATTGGGCAGGCCGGGACACCGGGGAGCTGTTTTTT. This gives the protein CATSRDWAGRDTGELFF. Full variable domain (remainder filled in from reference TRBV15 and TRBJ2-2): DAMVIQNPRYQVTQFGKPVTLSCSQTLNHNVMYWYQQKSSQAPKLLFHYYDKDFNNEADTPDNFQSRRPNTSFCFLDIRSPGLGDTAMYLCATSRDWAGRDTGELFFGEGSRLTVL.

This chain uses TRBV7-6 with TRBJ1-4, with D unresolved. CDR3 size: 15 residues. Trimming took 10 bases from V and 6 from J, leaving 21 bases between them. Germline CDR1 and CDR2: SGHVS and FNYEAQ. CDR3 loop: CAKARGTVDYEKLFF. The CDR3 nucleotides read TGTGCCAAAGCCCGGGGAACGGTCGATTATGAAAAACTGTTTTTT.

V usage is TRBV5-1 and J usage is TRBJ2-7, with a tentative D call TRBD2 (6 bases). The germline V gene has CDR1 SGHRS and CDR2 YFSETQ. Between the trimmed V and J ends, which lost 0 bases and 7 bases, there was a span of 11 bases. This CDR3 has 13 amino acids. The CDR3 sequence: CASSLARAGEQYF. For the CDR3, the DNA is TGCGCCAGCAGCTTGGCTAGGGCGGGGGAGCAGTACTTC.

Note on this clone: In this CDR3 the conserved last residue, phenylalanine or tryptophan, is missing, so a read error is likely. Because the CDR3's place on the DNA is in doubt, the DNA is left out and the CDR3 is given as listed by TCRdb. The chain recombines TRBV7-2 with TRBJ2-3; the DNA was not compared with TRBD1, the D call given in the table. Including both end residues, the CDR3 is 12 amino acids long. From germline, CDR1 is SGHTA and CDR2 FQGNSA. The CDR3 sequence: CASSLFRGGPLL.

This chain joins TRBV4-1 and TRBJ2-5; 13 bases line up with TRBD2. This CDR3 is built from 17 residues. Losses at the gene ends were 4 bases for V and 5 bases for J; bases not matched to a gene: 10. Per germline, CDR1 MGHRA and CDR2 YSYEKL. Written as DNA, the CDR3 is TGCGCCAGCAGCCCCCGACTAGCGGGGGGATCCAGGGAGACCCAGTACTTC. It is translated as CASSPRLAGGSRETQYF.

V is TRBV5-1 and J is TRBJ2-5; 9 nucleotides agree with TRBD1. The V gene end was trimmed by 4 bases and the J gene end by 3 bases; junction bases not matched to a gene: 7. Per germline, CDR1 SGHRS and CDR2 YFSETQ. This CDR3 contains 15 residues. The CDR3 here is CASSGGTGMEETQYF. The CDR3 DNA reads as TGCGCCAGCAGCGGGGGGACAGGGATGGAAGAGACCCAGTACTTC.

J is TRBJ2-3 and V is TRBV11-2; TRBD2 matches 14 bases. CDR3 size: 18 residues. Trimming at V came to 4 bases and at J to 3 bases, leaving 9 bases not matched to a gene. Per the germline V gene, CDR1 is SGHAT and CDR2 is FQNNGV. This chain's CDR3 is CASSSRLGTSGRTDTQYF. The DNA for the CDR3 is TGTGCCAGCAGCTCAAGACTAGGGACTAGCGGGAGAACAGATACGCAGTATTTT. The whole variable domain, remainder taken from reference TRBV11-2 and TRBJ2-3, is EAGVAQSPRYKIIEKRQSVAFWCNPISGHATLYWYQQILGQGPKLLIQFQNNGVVDDSQLPKDRFSAERLKGVDSTLKIQPAKLEDSAVYLCASSSRLGTSGRTDTQYFGPGTRLTVL.

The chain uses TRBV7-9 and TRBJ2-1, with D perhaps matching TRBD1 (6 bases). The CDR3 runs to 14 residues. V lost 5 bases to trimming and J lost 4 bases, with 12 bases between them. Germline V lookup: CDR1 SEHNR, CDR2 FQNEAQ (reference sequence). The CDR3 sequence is CASSRITGYNEQFF. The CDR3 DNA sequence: TGTGCCAGCAGCCGAATTACAGGGTACAATGAGCAGTTCTTC.

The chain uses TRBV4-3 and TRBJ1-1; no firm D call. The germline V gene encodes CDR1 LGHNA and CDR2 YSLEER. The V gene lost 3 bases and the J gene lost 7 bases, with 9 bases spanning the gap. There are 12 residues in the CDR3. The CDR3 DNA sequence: TGCGCCAGCAGCCAGAACTGGGGTGAAGCTTTCTTT. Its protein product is CASSQNWGEAFF.

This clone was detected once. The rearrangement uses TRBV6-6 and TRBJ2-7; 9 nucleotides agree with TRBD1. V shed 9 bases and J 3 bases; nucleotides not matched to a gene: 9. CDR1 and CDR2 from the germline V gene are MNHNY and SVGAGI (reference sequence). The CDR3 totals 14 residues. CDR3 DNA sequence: TGTGCCAGTAGGACCGGGACAGGGAACTACGAGCAGTACTTC. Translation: CASRTGTGNYEQYF.

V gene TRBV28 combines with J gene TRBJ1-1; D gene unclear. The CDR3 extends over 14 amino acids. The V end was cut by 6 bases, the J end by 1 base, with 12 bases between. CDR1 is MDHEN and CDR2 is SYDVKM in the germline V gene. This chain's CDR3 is CASRYGDRNTEAFF. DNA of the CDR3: TGTGCCAGCAGATATGGAGACCGGAACACTGAAGCTTTCTTT.

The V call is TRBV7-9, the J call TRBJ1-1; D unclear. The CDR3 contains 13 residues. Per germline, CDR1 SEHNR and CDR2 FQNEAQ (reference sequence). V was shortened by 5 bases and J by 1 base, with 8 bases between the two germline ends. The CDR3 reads CASSRTENTEAFF. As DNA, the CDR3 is TGTGCCAGCAGCCGTACGGAGAACACTGAAGCTTTCTTT.

The DNA for the CDR3 is TGTGCCAGCACCAAGGGGAGTGCCAATCAGCCCCAGCATTTT. The encoded protein is CASTKGSANQPQHF. This chain links TRBV28 with TRBJ1-5, with D maybe TRBD1 (5 bases). Germline V gives CDR1 MDHEN, CDR2 SYDVKM. The CDR3 has 14 residues. Trimming stripped 7 bases from V and 3 bases from J, with 13 bases between.

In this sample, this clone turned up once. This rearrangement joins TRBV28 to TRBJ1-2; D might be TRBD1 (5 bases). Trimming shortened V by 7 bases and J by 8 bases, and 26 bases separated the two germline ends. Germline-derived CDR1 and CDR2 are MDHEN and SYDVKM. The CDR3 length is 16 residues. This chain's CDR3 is CASTIAGTRITGGYTF. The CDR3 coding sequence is TGTGCCAGCACAATTGCCGGGACCAGGATCACCGGGGGCTACACCTTC.

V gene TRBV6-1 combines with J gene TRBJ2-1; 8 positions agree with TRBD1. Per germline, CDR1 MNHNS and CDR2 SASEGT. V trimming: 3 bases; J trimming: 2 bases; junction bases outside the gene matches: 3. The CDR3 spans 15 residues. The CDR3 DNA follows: TGTGCCAGCAGTGATACAGGGGGTGCCTACAATGAGCAGTTCTTC. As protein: CASSDTGGAYNEQFF.

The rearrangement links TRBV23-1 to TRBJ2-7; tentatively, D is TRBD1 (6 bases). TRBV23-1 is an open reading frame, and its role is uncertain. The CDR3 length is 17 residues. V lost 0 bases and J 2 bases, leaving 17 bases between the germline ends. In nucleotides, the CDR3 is TGCGCCAGCAGTCAATCGTCCGGACAGCCCCCCGCCTACGAGCAGTACTTC. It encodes CASSQSSGQPPAYEQYF.